Below, one T cell receptor beta chain is given with its context. Treatment was busulfan-fludarabine conditioning, a marrow graft, and cyclophosphamide on days +3 and +4. These data originate in a study of T cells after posttransplantation cyclophosphamide. Deletions cut 0 bases from V and 2 bases from J, with 8 bases between. Germline V gene lookup returns CDR1 SGDLS and CDR2 YYNGEE. The CDR3 contains 14 residues. TCRdb's table, derived via immunoSEQ multiplex PCR, lists solely in-frame clones and lacks some. The sample records about 10,000 clones, around four fifths being singletons. The chain recombines TRBV9 with TRBJ1-2; D may be TRBD1 (6 bases). The TCR originated in a female patient between 50 and 59 years old who received an allogeneic stem cell transplant from a related donor, was CMV-positive, and had no GVHD. The graft donor may be the source of some T cells. The input for sequencing was PBMCs, taken about 1,800 days after allogeneic stem cell transplant with posttransplant cyclophosphamide. The CDR3 is CASSVGGLNYGYTF. The CDR3, as DNA: TGTGCCAGCAGCGTAGGGGGGCTAAACTATGGCTACACCTTC.